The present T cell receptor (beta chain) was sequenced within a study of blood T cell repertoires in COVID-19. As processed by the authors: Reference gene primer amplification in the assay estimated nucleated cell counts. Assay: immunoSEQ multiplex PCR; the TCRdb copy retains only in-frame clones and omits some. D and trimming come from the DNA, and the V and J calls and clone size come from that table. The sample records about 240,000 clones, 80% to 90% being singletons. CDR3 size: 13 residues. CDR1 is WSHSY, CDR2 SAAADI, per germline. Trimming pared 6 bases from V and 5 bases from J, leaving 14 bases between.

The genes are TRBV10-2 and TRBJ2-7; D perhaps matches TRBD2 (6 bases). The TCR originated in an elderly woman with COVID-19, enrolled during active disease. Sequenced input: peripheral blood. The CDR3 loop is CASRFAGTDEQYF. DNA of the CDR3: TGCGCCAGCAGGTTCGCGGGGACCGACGAGCAGTACTTC.